This T cell receptor (beta chain) was documented in a study of T-cell memory formation after mild COVID-19 (dated by TCRdb to the early 2020s). General notes on the study: TCR sequence clusters from the two donors were found to be largely donor specific. Two young, previously healthy adult volunteers, one female and one male, were included in the cohort. T-cell clones expanding and contracting after mild COVID-19 in a couple of donors were tracked by longitudinal TCRalpha and TCRbeta repertoire sequencing.

Points on this clonotype: Its antigen is unknown. The record has no base qualities; no much larger clone is one base away.

Sequencing relied on an Illumina NovaSeq 6000. cDNA libraries for TCRalpha and TCRbeta were prepared by 5'RACE using constant-segment primers, with sample barcodes and unique molecular identifiers added. RNA was extracted from every sample with Trizol reagent. Libraries were amplified in two PCR steps, with a second sample barcode and Illumina TruSeq adapters added in the second step. Sequencing of the libraries was done on an Illumina NovaSeq, producing 2 x 150 bp paired-end reads. As for the authors' bioinformatics: Reads were demultiplexed and collapsed into UMI-guided consensus sequences with migec v1.2.7. Using mixcr v2.1.11, UMI consensuses were aligned to TRA and TRB V and J templates and then assembled into clonotypes. A clonotype was counted as expanded or contracted only if both edgeR and NoisET called the change significant, with noise models trained on biological replicates. edgeR calls used a false discovery rate-adjusted p below 0.01 and a log2 fold-change threshold of 1. As an exploratory analysis of dynamics, PCA with hierarchical clustering was applied to max-normalized trajectories of the 1000 most abundant clonotypes. Separately sequenced CD4+ and CD8+ repertoires were used to assign a CD4 or CD8 phenotype to each responding clone. The public reads were reprocessed in TCRdb via fastp at Q25 and MiXCR, keeping in-frame beta chains. Each record represents a unique CDR3 protein, reported with the most common genes and DNA among its rows. For this entry, the V and J calls and clone size follow TCRdb and not the study's own pipeline. In all, the sample holds approximately 400,000 distinct CDR3 sequences, and roughly 18% of those were seen once. Roughly 21% of the sample comes from the top ten.

Paper-wide results and their limitations: Clones that contracted from day 15 to 85 showed balanced CD4/CD8 phenotypes, whereas a second wave of clones that expanded from day 15 to 37 leaned towards CD4+. Contracting CD4+ clones appeared mostly in the CM and EM memory subsets, whereas CD8+ clones were enriched in EMRA. Some responding clones were found in pre-infection memory, which suggests that pre-existing cross-reactive memory T cells took part in the SARS-CoV-2 response. The study covered only a couple of mild cases, and larger cohorts including severe cases with pre-infection samples were considered necessary. SARS-CoV-2 specificity was not confirmed for the second-wave clones peaking on day 37.

Reading from cysteine to phenylalanine, the CDR3 counts 16 amino acids. Only CDR3 DNA remains: 48 bases, in frame from the first base. Trimming costs V 5 bases and J 6 bases, and their ends lie 21 bases apart. According to the germline V gene (reference sequence), CDR1 reads PRHDT and CDR2 reads FYEKMQ. Ficoll-Paque density gradient centrifugation was used to isolate PBMCs. The source material was PBMCs or a T cell subset sorted from them (not recorded which). The TCR was taken from a man aged 18 to 30 who had mild COVID-19 (a few samples of this study predate the infection). The sample titles of this study are shuffled in the database, so cell type and time point are left out; the donor was told from shared clones. The rearrangement joined TRBV13 to TRBJ2-3; the D gene is perhaps TRBD2, on 7 matching bases. The bases are TGTGCCAGCAGCCAAGCCTCGTGGGGGGGGCTCGATACGCAGTATTTT. Translated, this gives CASSQASWGGLDTQYF. The reference TRBV13 and TRBJ2-3 proteins fill in what lies around the CDR3, so the full variable domain reads AAGVIQSPRHLIKEKRETATLKCYPIPRHDTVYWYQQGPGQDPQFLISFYEKMQSDKGSIPDRFSAQQFSDYHSELNMSSLELGDSALYFCASSQASWGGLDTQYFGPGTRLTVL.